The subject of this entry is one T cell receptor beta chain. This clonotype was found many times. Its antigen target is currently unknown. No much larger clonotype is one base removed from it; base qualities were not supplied. The time point tag for this specimen amounts to: newly diagnosed GD, antithyroid drugs for less than 3 months. For both TCR sequencing and RNA sequencing, RNA was extracted from PBMCs in TRIzol. Graves' disease was diagnosed according to American Thyroid Association guidelines. Patients were recruited from an endocrinology department in Xi'an, China. From each patient, nine milliliters of peripheral blood was collected into an EDTA anticoagulant tube. Ficoll Paque Plus density gradient separation was used to isolate PBMCs, and no further T cell sorting was done. An Agilent 2100 Bioanalyzer and agarose gel were used to assess RNA quality, and a NanoDrop 2000 was used to measure RNA concentration.

The sample belongs to a study of regulatory T cells in long-lasting Graves disease (dated by TCRdb to the early 2020s). About the investigation overall: Newly diagnosed Graves' disease patients had taken antithyroid drugs for less than 3 months. Persistent Graves' disease patients were compared with newly diagnosed Graves' disease patients by peripheral blood TCR sequencing and RNA sequencing. The study was registered as a clinical trial and conducted in China. A total of some 33 samples were covered by TCR sequencing, comprising approximately 13 persistent and some 20 newly diagnosed Graves' disease patients.

V is pared back by 0 bases and J by 4 bases, with 15 bases lying between the germline termini. According to the germline V gene, CDR1 reads MNHEY and CDR2 reads SVGAGI. The CDR3 contains 16 residues, cysteine and phenylalanine counted. Only the CDR3 portion is preserved as DNA: 48 bases, with reading frame beginning at the first base. The method was multiplex PCR. The listed sequencing device is Illumina HiSeq 4000. iRepertoire HTBI primers and Arm-PCR amplification of CDR3 regions were used to construct TCR beta libraries. PCR products were gel purified before sequencing. The paper's data handling went like this. Across samples, about 63 TRBV and 13 to 15 TRBJ segments were identified and used for gene usage analysis of CDR3 amino acid clonotypes. COPE and FqMerger were used to merge filtered high-quality paired reads into contigs. BLAST was used to align contigs to the IMGT TRBV, TRBD and TRBJ reference genes, and CDR3 was defined following IMGT. Clonotypes above 0.1% frequency were classified as highly expanded clones. Shannon entropy served as the measure of repertoire diversity, while the Gini coefficient captured V-J evenness. Clonotypes shared by more than one individual were considered public. TCRdb's own reprocessing of the public reads used fastp at Q25 and MiXCR and kept productive beta chains. Merged by CDR3 protein, the rows form single entries marked with the most common genes and DNA. What appears here as the V and J calls and clone size reflects TCRdb's work, not the paper's. For this sample there are about 460,000 distinct CDR3 sequences; approximately 15% appear just once. The biggest ten clones account for 17% of the sample.

The paper as a whole reports these results and caveats: Peripheral blood alone was examined, since thyroid tissue, which constituted the primary lesion, could not be accessed. Sequencing and analysis were limited to the TCR beta chain. As a limitation, the authors acknowledged that the small sample size may reduce accuracy. Persistent patients shared more public clonotypes among themselves (over 2,500) than newly diagnosed patients did (nearly 1,000). TRBV28, TRBJ1-2 and TRBJ2-5 were preferentially used in persistent disease, while TRBV20-1 and TRBJ2-1 were favored in newly diagnosed disease. Persistent Graves' disease patients showed lower TCR Shannon entropy and fewer highly expanded clones than newly diagnosed patients, suggesting clonal expansion.

The same sample was also studied in work on T cells in Graves' hyperthyroidism and ophthalmopathy. As the second study states: A patient counted as having stable Graves' hyperthyroidism if no progression to ophthalmopathy occurred over 18 months of follow-up. Hyperthyroidism patients were newly diagnosed, had a disease duration of under 2 months, and were aged 18 to 65 years. Any patient with an uncontrolled infection, another autoimmune disease, pregnancy or lactation was excluded. Diagnoses were established on the basis of clinical symptoms, serum thyroxine and TRAb, thyroid ultrasound, and orbital computed tomography. For the first round of RT-PCR on the TCR CDR3, the HTBI primer set was used together with the Qiagen OneStep RT-PCR kit. Blood samples also contained most of the expanded thyroid clonotypes (frequency above 0.001), which suggests that blood repertoires may reflect thyroid immune responses. In cross-validation, a model built on a 13 V-J signature told ophthalmopathy apart from stable hyperthyroidism with approximately 91% sensitivity and roughly 82% specificity, and in testing the same model reached 80%/75%. In validation, the model predicted progression to ophthalmopathy with over 65% sensitivity and 72% to 85% specificity, a median of around six months before onset. To identify distinguishing TCR V-J signatures, a discovery cohort of 95 to 100 patients was used, comprising approximately 40 with Graves' ophthalmopathy and about 59 with stable Graves' hyperthyroidism. Prospective prediction of ophthalmopathy was tested in an independent validation cohort of 18 to 20 hyperthyroidism patients and 15 to 17 patients who later progressed to ophthalmopathy. The 90 to 100 discovery patients were randomly divided into training and test sets at a 7:3 ratio. Thyroid tissue and blood T-cell repertoires from about six Graves' hyperthyroidism patients were also compared in the study. Once sampling was done, hyperthyroidism patients were given methimazole at a starting dose of 30 mg daily, whereas ophthalmopathy patients were given high-dose intravenous methylprednisolone. The libraries were constructed in a second round of multiplex PCR and then size-selected and purified. Paired-end sequencing of the libraries was performed with 100 bp reads on an Illumina HiSeq2000. SOAPnuke was used to process the raw data, with reads discarded if the reads contained adapters or uncalled bases, had a mean Phred below 15, or lacked an exact constant-primer or identifier match. COPE v1.2.5 was used to merge high-quality paired reads, and clonotypes were defined as unique nucleotide sequences. MiTCR v1.1 was used to align the clonotypes against IMGT TRBV, TRBD and TRBJ reference segments. Analysis was restricted to V-J combinations with a frequency above 0.0001, which covered just over 98% of repertoires. The TCS score was defined as the ratio of F50 (clonal expansion) to E x V (chaos), calculated using BLOSUM62-based TCRdist between CDR3 peptides within each V-J. Welch's t-statistics and random forest reduced 514 V-J features to 10 to 15, which were used in a naive Bayes classifier (R e1071). No statistical method was used to fix the sample size in advance, and group allocation was not hidden from the investigators. The paper reports TCR Vbeta CDR3 sequencing of some 140 peripheral blood samples: approximately 41 ophthalmopathy, fewer than 80 hyperthyroidism and approximately 17 progressor patients.

The sample here was peripheral blood mononuclear cells (PBMCs), taken at new diagnosis, from a patient treated with antithyroid drugs. The sequence was obtained from a woman aged 45 to 65 with Graves disease. Donor details come from another sample of the same person, matched by shared clones. Recombination linked TRBV6-5 to TRBJ1-2; TRBD1 might be the D gene, on 5 matching bases. The nucleotide sequence is TGTGCCAGCAGTTACTCGGGGACCCCAGGGCTCTATGGCTACACCTTC. This is translated as CASSYSGTPGLYGYTF.